This T cell receptor (beta chain) is from a study of T-cell memory formation after mild COVID-19 (dated by TCRdb to the early 2020s). In terms of the full investigation: Most TCR sequence clusters were specific to one of the two donors. Two young, previously healthy adult volunteers made up the cohort, one male and one female. T-cell clones expanding and contracting after mild COVID-19 in a couple of donors were tracked by longitudinal TCRalpha and TCRbeta repertoire sequencing. Overall study results and their limits: Some responding clones were detected in pre-infection memory, which suggested that pre-existing cross-reactive memory T cells had joined the SARS-CoV-2 response. Contracting CD4+ clones appeared mostly in the CM and EM memory subsets, whereas CD8+ clones were enriched in EMRA. Only a couple of mild cases were covered by the study, and larger cohorts that include severe cases with pre-infection samples were considered necessary. From day 15 to 85, contracting clones showed balanced CD4/CD8 phenotypes, whereas a second wave of clones that expanded from day 15 to 37 leaned towards CD4+. The second-wave clones that peaked on day 37 were not confirmed to be SARS-CoV-2 specific.

The instrument was an Illumina NovaSeq 6000. Using 5'RACE with constant-segment primers, TCRalpha and TCRbeta cDNA libraries were constructed, with sample barcodes and unique molecular identifiers added in the process. Trizol reagent was used to extract RNA from every sample. Amplification of the libraries took two PCR steps, and the second step added a second sample barcode plus Illumina TruSeq adapters. Libraries were sequenced on an Illumina NovaSeq with 2 x 150 bp paired-end reads. On the authors' methods: Reads were demultiplexed and collapsed into UMI-guided consensus sequences with migec v1.2.7. With mixcr v2.1.11, UMI consensuses were aligned to TRA and TRB V and J templates and assembled into clonotypes. A clonotype was counted as expanded or contracted only when both edgeR and NoisET called the clonotype significant, with the noise models trained on biological replicates. For edgeR calls, a false discovery rate-adjusted p below 0.01 and a log2 fold-change threshold of 1 were applied. As an exploratory analysis of dynamics, PCA with hierarchical clustering was applied to max-normalized trajectories of the 1000 most abundant clonotypes. Each responding clone was given a CD4 or CD8 phenotype based on the CD4+ and CD8+ repertoires, which had been sequenced separately. Starting from the raw public reads, TCRdb applied fastp trimming at Q25, assembled clones with MiXCR and retained in-frame beta chains. Rows with one shared CDR3 protein collapse into an entry with the most common genes and DNA. Clone size and V and J calls follow TCRdb, not the original study. This sample gives 30,000 to 50,000 distinct CDR3 sequences in total; roughly 6.1% of them show up just once. More than 0.7% of the sample rests with the top ten.

At least ten counts were recorded for this clonotype. There is no known antigen for this receptor. Per-base qualities were not stored, and no clone one base away is much larger. Reading the germline V gene (reference sequence) gives CDR1 SEHNR and CDR2 FQNEAQ. V loses 5 bases at its end and J loses 5 bases; junction bases beyond the gene matches: 12. The cysteine opens and the phenylalanine closes a CDR3 of 15 amino acids. The DNA shown is the 45-base CDR3, in frame from base 1. Ficoll-Paque density gradient centrifugation was the method used to isolate PBMCs. Sequenced input: PBMCs or a T cell subset sorted from them (not recorded which). The TCR comes from an adult who had mild COVID-19 (a few samples of this study predate the infection). The sample titles of this study are shuffled in the database, so cell type and time point are left out. The V and J genes are TRBV7-9 and TRBJ2-7, with 7 middle bases fitting TRBD2. The CDR3 region: CASSPRVGGKNEQYF. The DNA is TGTGCCAGCAGCCCCCGGGTGGGGGGGAAAAACGAGCAGTACTTC.